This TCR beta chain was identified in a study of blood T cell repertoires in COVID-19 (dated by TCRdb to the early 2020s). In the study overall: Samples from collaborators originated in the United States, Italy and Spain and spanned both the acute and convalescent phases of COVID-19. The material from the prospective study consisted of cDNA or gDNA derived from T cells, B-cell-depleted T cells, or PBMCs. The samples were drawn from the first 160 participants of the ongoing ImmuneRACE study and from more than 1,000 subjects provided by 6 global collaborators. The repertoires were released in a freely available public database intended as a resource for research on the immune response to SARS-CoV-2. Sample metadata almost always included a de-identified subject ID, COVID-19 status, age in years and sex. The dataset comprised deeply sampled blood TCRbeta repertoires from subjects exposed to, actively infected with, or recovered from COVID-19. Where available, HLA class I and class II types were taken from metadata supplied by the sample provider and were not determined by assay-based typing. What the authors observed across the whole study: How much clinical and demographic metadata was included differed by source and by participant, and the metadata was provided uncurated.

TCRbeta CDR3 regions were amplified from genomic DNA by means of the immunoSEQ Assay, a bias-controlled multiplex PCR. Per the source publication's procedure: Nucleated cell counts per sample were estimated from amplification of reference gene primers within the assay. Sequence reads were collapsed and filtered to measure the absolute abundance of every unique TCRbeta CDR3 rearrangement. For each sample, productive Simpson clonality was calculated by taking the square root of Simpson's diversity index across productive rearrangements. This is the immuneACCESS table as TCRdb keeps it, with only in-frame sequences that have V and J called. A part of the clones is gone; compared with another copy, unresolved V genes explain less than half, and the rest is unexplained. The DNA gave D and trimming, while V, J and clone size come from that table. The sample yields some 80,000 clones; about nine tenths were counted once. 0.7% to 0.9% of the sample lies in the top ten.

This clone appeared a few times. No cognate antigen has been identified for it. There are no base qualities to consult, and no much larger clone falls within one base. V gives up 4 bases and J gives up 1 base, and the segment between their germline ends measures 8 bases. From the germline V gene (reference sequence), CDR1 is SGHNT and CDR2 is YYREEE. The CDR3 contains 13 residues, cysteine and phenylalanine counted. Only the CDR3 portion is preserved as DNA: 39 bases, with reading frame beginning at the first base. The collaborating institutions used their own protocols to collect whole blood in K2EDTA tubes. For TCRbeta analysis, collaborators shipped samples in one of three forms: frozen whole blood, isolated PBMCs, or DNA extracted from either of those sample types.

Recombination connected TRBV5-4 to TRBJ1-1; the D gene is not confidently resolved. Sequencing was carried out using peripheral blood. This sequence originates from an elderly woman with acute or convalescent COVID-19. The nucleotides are TGTGCCAGCAGCGTCCCATCGAACACTGAAGCTTTCTTT. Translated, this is CASSVPSNTEAFF.